The 16 T cell receptor beta chains below were found in one sample sequenced in a study of cytomegalovirus exposure and HLA in healthy donors. The PCR employed 60 Vbeta primers together with 13 Jbeta primers. Only in-frame clones appear in the TCRdb table, and some are missing; sequencing was by immunoSEQ multiplex PCR. The data hold fewer than 200,000 clones, with just under 80% observed a single time. Sequencing used PBMCs. Receptor source: a female donor in good health and CMV-seronegative.

The V and J genes are TRBV2 and TRBJ1-2; D perhaps matches TRBD1 (5 bases). Germline lookup yields CDR1 SNHLY and CDR2 FYNNEI. Trimming left V 6 bases short and J 5 bases short, with 10 bases between. The CDR3 contains 12 residues. CDR3 in DNA: TGTGCCAGCAGGGGGCTCGAGTATGGCTACACCTTC. Translated, it gives CASRGLEYGYTF.

The chain recombines TRBV11-2 with TRBJ2-5; the D gene is possibly TRBD2 (5 bases). CDR1 and CDR2 (germline): SGHAT, FQNNGV. Trimming stripped 0 bases from V and 2 bases from J, with 10 bases between. The CDR3 runs to 15 residues. The CDR3, as DNA: TGTGCCAGCAGCTTAGAAGCGGAACCACAAGAGACCCAGTACTTC. This codes for CASSLEAEPQETQYF.

The V and J genes are TRBV15 and TRBJ2-7; 8 nucleotides align to TRBD1. The CDR3 covers 16 residues. Trimming cost V 5 bases and J 0 bases; bases outside gene matches: 9. CDR1 and CDR2 (germline): LNHNV, YYDKDF (reference sequence). The CDR3 reads CATSQEVTGASYEQYF. In DNA form, the CDR3 reads TGTGCCACCAGCCAGGAGGTGACAGGGGCCTCCTACGAGCAGTACTTC.

J is TRBJ2-1 and V is TRBV5-1; 7 bases map to TRBD2. V lost 0 bases to trimming and J lost 10 bases; unmatched junction nucleotides: 7. This CDR3 comprises 14 residues. The germline gives CDR1 SGHRS, CDR2 YFSETQ. CDR3 region: CASSLATSKGEQFF. CDR3 nucleotides: TGCGCCAGCAGCTTGGCGACTAGCAAAGGGGAGCAGTTCTTC.

The CDR3 region is CASSVRAGYNEQFF. The CDR3 coding sequence is TGTGCCAGCAGTGTGAGGGCGGGGTACAATGAGCAGTTCTTC. The V call is TRBV6-1, the J call TRBJ2-1; D may be TRBD2 (6 bases). CDR1 and CDR2 (germline): MNHNS, SASEGT. This CDR3 has 14 amino acids. V was shortened by 4 bases and J by 4 bases, with 11 bases between the two germline ends.

The rearrangement joins TRBV7-2 to TRBJ1-1, with 9 bases fitting TRBD1. This CDR3 region has 15 residues. Trimming at V came to 1 base and at J to 3 bases, leaving 3 bases not matched to a gene. The germline V gene encodes CDR1 SGHTA and CDR2 FQGNSA. CDR3 nucleotides: TGTGCCAGCAGCTTAGGGGGGGACAGGGACACTGAAGCTTTCTTT. It is translated as CASSLGGDRDTEAFF.

The genes are TRBV5-4 and TRBJ2-3; possible D gene TRBD2, 5 bases. Germline values: CDR1 SGHNT, CDR2 YYREEE (reference sequence). Between the trimmed V and J ends, which lost 1 base and 4 bases, there was a span of 7 bases. This CDR3 contains 13 residues. CDR3 coding DNA: TGTGCCAGCAGCTTGACTAGTGCAGATACGCAGTATTTT. Protein product: CASSLTSADTQYF. Using reference TRBV5-4 and TRBJ2-3 for the parts outside the CDR3, the full variable domain is ETGVTQSPTHLIKTRGQQVTLRCSSQSGHNTVSWYQQALGQGPQFIFQYYREEENGRGNFPPRFSGLQFPNYSSELNVNALELDDSALYLCASSLTSADTQYFGPGTRLTVL.

This chain connects TRBV18 to TRBJ2-1; 7 bases are a match to TRBD2. This CDR3 has 15 residues. V dropped 1 base and J dropped 4; count of bases not matched to a gene: 4. The germline V gene has CDR1 KGHSH and CDR2 LQKENI. CDR3 DNA: TGTGCCAGCTCACCACTGGGAGGGGCATACAATGAGCAGTTCTTC. This encodes CASSPLGGAYNEQFF.

The chain has TRBV5-1 and TRBJ2-2, with a possible D match to TRBD1 (6 bases). The CDR3 runs 15 residues. Trimming took off 5 bases at V and 6 bases at J, with 17 bases between the two ends. Germline V gene data show CDR1 as SGHRS and CDR2 as YFSETQ. The CDR3 spells CASSTTGQTAGELFF. The CDR3 nucleotides read TGCGCCAGCAGTACTACAGGGCAAACGGCCGGGGAGCTGTTTTTT. Full variable domain (missing parts from reference TRBV5-1 and TRBJ2-2): KAGVTQTPRYLIKTRGQQVTLSCSPISGHRSVSWYQQTPGQGLQFLFEYFSETQRNKGNFPGRFSGRQFSNSRSEMNVSTLELGDSALYLCASSTTGQTAGELFFGEGSRLTVL.

This sequence joins TRBV2 and TRBJ1-6; the D gene is possibly TRBD1 (5 bases). With 7 bases removed from V and 0 bases from J, the gap between germline ends came to 13 bases. The CDR3 consists of 16 residues. Germline V CDR1 and CDR2: SNHLY, FYNNEI. Here the CDR3 DNA reads TGTGCCAGCATGGCGGGGACCAGCTCCTATAATTCACCCCTCCACTTT. Translating it yields CASMAGTSSYNSPLHF.

The table lists this clone with a count of one. The chain is built from TRBV5-1 and TRBJ1-6; 8 nucleotides agree with TRBD1. With 3 bases clipped from V and 6 bases from J, the junction kept 5 bases outside the gene matches. CDR3 size: 15 residues. Germline V gene lookup returns CDR1 SGHRS and CDR2 YFSETQ. CDR3 amino acids: CASSSGGQGNSPLHF. CDR3 sequence (DNA): TGCGCCAGCAGCTCCGGAGGACAGGGTAATTCACCCCTCCACTTT.

The chain carries TRBV29-1 and TRBJ1-1, with D maybe TRBD1 (6 bases). This CDR3 has 13 residues. Looked up from germline, CDR1 is SQVTM and CDR2 is ANQGSEA. V lost 7 bases and J lost 3, with 15 bases in between. Here the CDR3 DNA reads TGCAGCGGATCACAGGGCTGGGACACTGAAGCTTTCTTT. As protein: CSGSQGWDTEAFF.

This clone was seen just once. The chain couples TRBV18 to TRBJ2-2; 10 bases fit TRBD1. Unmatched junction bases numbered 20, after V lost 0 bases and J lost 7 bases. The CDR3 spans 21 residues. Germline V gene data show CDR1 as KGHSH and CDR2 as LQKENI. CDR3 loop: CASSPPAVVLGTGENNGELFF. CDR3 bases: TGTGCCAGCTCACCACCGGCCGTCGTACTCGGGACAGGGGAAAATAACGGGGAGCTGTTTTTT.

This chain uses TRBV10-3 with TRBJ2-1; TRBD2 matches 11 bases. Unmatched junction bases numbered 9, after V lost 5 bases and J lost 6 bases. The CDR3 is 16 amino acids. The germline CDR1 and CDR2 sequences are ENHRY and SYGVKD. The CDR3 DNA sequence: TGTGCCATCAGTCCCCTCTTAGCGGGGGGGTTCAATGAGCAGTTCTTC. Translated: CAISPLLAGGFNEQFF.

The chain employs TRBV5-8 and TRBJ2-5; 11 bases align to TRBD2. V was pared by 0 bases and J by 5 bases, with 6 bases of the junction left unmatched. The CDR3 totals 16 residues. Germline-derived CDR1 and CDR2 are SGHTS and YDEGEE. The CDR3 sequence is CASSLGTSGRTETQYF. CDR3 DNA: TGTGCCAGCAGCTTGGGTACTAGCGGGAGAACGGAGACCCAGTACTTC. The full variable domain, rest sourced from reference TRBV5-8 and TRBJ2-5, is EAGVTQSPTHLIKTRGQQATLRCSPISGHTSVYWYQQALGLGLQFLLWYDEGEERNRGNFPPRFSGRQFPNYSSELNVNALELEDSALYLCASSLGTSGRTETQYFGPGTRLLVL.

The rearrangement joins TRBV7-3 to TRBJ1-1; the match to TRBD1 covers 7 bases. The V and J ends lost 0 bases and 0 bases, in that order; junction bases with no gene match: 7. The CDR3 sequence is 17 residues long. Germline lookup yields CDR1 SGHTA and CDR2 FQGTGA. CDR3 nucleotides: TGTGCCAGCAGCTTAACGCCCCCAGACAGGGTGAACACTGAAGCTTTCTTT. This translates into CASSLTPPDRVNTEAFF. Full variable domain (rest looked up from reference TRBV7-3 and TRBJ1-1): GAGVSQTPSNKVTEKGKYVELRCDPISGHTALYWYRQSLGQGPEFLIYFQGTGAADDSGLPNDRFFAVRPEGSVSTLKIQRTERGDSAVYLCASSLTPPDRVNTEAFFGQGTRLTVV.